Shown below are 14 T cell receptor beta chains from a single sample sequenced in a study of T cell responses to AZD1222 COVID-19 vaccine. Profiled with immunoSEQ multiplex PCR; TCRdb holds only in-frame clones, not every one. The sample records roughly 30,000 clones, approximately 78% being singletons. The sequencing used peripheral blood, collected 28 days after the second AZD1222 dose. The receptors originated from an adult who received the AZD1222 COVID-19 vaccine.

The chain employs TRBV19 and TRBJ1-5; a possible D gene is TRBD1 (6 bases). V dropped 7 bases and J dropped 5 bases, with 9 bases sitting between them. In germline, CDR1 is LNHDA, CDR2 SQIVND (reference sequence). The CDR3 sequence is 12 residues long. Here the CDR3 DNA reads TGTGCCAGTACCGACAGGTATCAGCCCCAGCATTTT. Its protein is CASTDRYQPQHF.

This sequence joins TRBV3-1 (or the pseudogene TRBV3-2) and TRBJ2-7, with D possibly matching TRBD1 (7 bases). This CDR3 region has 13 residues. The germline V and J ends were trimmed by 4 bases and 6 bases, with 13 bases remaining between them. Germline CDR1 and CDR2: LGHDT and YNNKEL (reference sequence). This CDR3 is CASSRQGGLEQYV. CDR3 nucleotide sequence: TGTGCCAGCAGCCGTCAGGGGGGCCTCGAGCAGTACGTC.

The chain's CDR3 is CASSLGTSSYEQYV. The CDR3 DNA is TGTGCCAGCTCACTCGGGACTAGCTCCTACGAGCAGTACGTC. The V gene is TRBV18, the J gene TRBJ2-7; 8 bases align to TRBD2. The CDR3 loop spans 14 amino acids. Germline V gene data show CDR1 as KGHSH and CDR2 as LQKENI. The V and J ends lost 4 bases and 0 bases, in that order; junction bases with no gene match: 2.

Points on this clone: At the DNA level, this CDR3 is encoded by other sequences in the same sample as well. The genes are TRBV7-2 and TRBJ1-5; unclear D gene. Per the germline V gene, CDR1 is SGHTA and CDR2 is FQGNSA. V dropped 5 bases and J dropped 3 bases, with 14 bases sitting between them. The CDR3 is 15 residues long. The CDR3 region is CASSPIRGSNQPQHF. The CDR3 bases are TGTGCCAGCAGCCCTATCAGAGGGTCCAATCAGCCCCAGCATTTT.

This clone was observed a handful of times. The chain couples TRBV29-1 to TRBJ2-3; D call uncertain. Germline V gene data show CDR1 as SQVTM and CDR2 as ANQGSEA. The CDR3 loop spans 15 amino acids. V lost 4 bases, J lost 6 bases, and 20 bases lay in between. This CDR3 is CSVGLQPNPTDTQYF. Here the CDR3 DNA reads TGCAGCGTTGGTCTACAGCCTAACCCGACGGATACGCAGTATTTT.

This clone was observed a handful of times. V usage is TRBV6-5 and J usage is TRBJ2-3, with 14 bases matching TRBD2. V shed 7 bases, J shed 6 bases, and the junction held 6 bases outside the gene matches. The germline V gene encodes CDR1 MNHEY and CDR2 SVGAGI. The CDR3 sequence is 15 residues long. The CDR3 region has the DNA TGTGCCAGCACCCGACTAGCGGGAGGGCCGGATACGCAGTATTTT. Residues: CASTRLAGGPDTQYF.

V and J are TRBV24-1 and TRBJ2-2, with 7 nucleotides matching TRBD1. The CDR3 runs to 15 residues. Germline trimming cut 3 bases from V and 4 bases from J; bases unmatched to any gene: 4. Germline V CDR1 and CDR2: KGHDR, SFDVKD. In nucleotides, the CDR3 is TGTGCCACCAGTGATCCTCACAGGGGCACCGGGGAGCTGTTTTTT. Protein: CATSDPHRGTGELFF.

The chain combines TRBV23-1 with TRBJ2-5; D uncertain. TRBV23-1 is recorded as an ORF, its role being uncertain. The CDR3 totals 16 residues. The V end was cut by 0 bases, the J end by 1 base, with 12 bases between. CDR3 loop: CASSQSIGGSQETQYF. The CDR3 DNA follows: TGCGCCAGCAGTCAATCGATTGGCGGCAGCCAAGAGACCCAGTACTTC.

This CDR3 is CATTDRKNWTGEDSNQPQHF. The CDR3 nucleotides are TGTGCCACCACCGATCGGAAAAATTGGACGGGAGAGGATTCCAATCAGCCCCAGCATTTT. V gene TRBV24-1 combines with J gene TRBJ1-5; D is unclear. The CDR3 consists of 20 residues. The V gene lost 8 bases and the J gene lost 3 bases, with 31 bases spanning the gap. Germline V gene lookup returns CDR1 KGHDR and CDR2 SFDVKD.

This sequence joins TRBV30 and TRBJ1-2; 9 nucleotides match TRBD1. The CDR3 is 15 residues long. From germline, CDR1 is GTSNPN and CDR2 SVGIG (reference sequence). V lost 1 base and J lost 6; bases outside the gene matches: 9. Here the CDR3 DNA reads TGTGCCTGGAGTGGCCACAGGGGGCGTTTGGATGGCTACACCTTC. It codes for CAWSGHRGRLDGYTF.

V usage is TRBV30 and J usage is TRBJ1-2, with D tentatively TRBD1 (5 bases). This CDR3 comprises 13 residues. V was pared by 5 bases and J by 0 bases, with 10 bases between. CDR1 and CDR2 (germline): GTSNPN, SVGIG (reference sequence). CDR3: CAWDRGTNYGYTF. DNA for the CDR3: TGTGCCTGGGACCGGGGGACTAACTATGGCTACACCTTC. The full variable domain, completed using reference TRBV30 and TRBJ1-2, is SQTIHQWPATLVQPVGSPLSLECTVEGTSNPNLYWYRQAAGRGLQLLFYSVGIGQISSEVPQNLSASRPQDRQFILSSKKLLLSDSGFYLCAWDRGTNYGYTFGSGTRLTVV.

This clone appeared once. V is TRBV29-1 and J is TRBJ2-3; D gene unclear. The V and J ends lost 4 bases and 2 bases respectively, with 10 bases between them. This CDR3 has 13 amino acids. Germline CDR1 and CDR2: SQVTM and ANQGSEA. The CDR3 DNA is TGCAGCGTTGTGACGGCAGCCACAGATACGCAGTATTTT. Translation gives CSVVTAATDTQYF.

The CDR3 reads CAISDPDTGELFF. For the CDR3, the DNA is TGTGCCATCAGTGACCCAGACACCGGGGAGCTGTTTTTT. The chain recombines TRBV10-3 with TRBJ2-2; D remains unclear. Germline lookup yields CDR1 ENHRY and CDR2 SYGVKD. The CDR3 is 13 residues long. The germline V and J ends were trimmed by 3 bases and 3 bases, with 5 bases remaining between them.

The V gene is TRBV9, the J gene TRBJ2-1; 11 bases are shared with TRBD2. The CDR3 loop spans 15 amino acids. Germline V gene data show CDR1 as SGDLS and CDR2 as YYNGEE. J was trimmed by 6 bases and V by 0 bases; bases with no gene match: 2. The CDR3 is CASSVELAGVNEQFF. The CDR3 DNA follows: TGTGCCAGCAGCGTAGAACTAGCGGGGGTCAATGAGCAGTTCTTC.